This TCR beta chain was sequenced during a study of T cell responses to AZD1222 COVID-19 vaccine. In the study overall: Whether given at about 4 or about 12 weeks, second doses were pooled. Points from the study as a whole: Females outnumbered males among donors, who were mostly white British; clonal diversity was possibly underestimated. Two AZD1222 doses significantly raised spike-specific TCR breadth and depth over controls. Only 5 to 7 individuals given AZD1222 were seropositive at baseline.

The CDR3 covers 15 residues. Germline CDR1 is LGHDT and CDR2 is YNNKEL (reference sequence). V gave up 4 bases and J gave up 6 bases; unmatched junction bases: 6. Some clones are missing from TCRdb's copy, which holds only in-frame ones; the method was immunoSEQ multiplex PCR. Found here are around 150,000 clones, around nine tenths of them singletons; the top ten hold 5%. For this clone: Its antigen is still unknown.

The receptor comes from an adult in good health. The sample in question was peripheral blood, obtained on day 0 of AZD1222 vaccination. The chain couples TRBV3-1 (or the pseudogene TRBV3-2) to TRBJ1-4, with TRBD1 matching over 9 bases. DNA for the CDR3: TGTGCCAGCAGCCGCGGGGACAGGGTGGATGAAAAACTGTTTTTT. As protein: CASSRGDRVDEKLFF.